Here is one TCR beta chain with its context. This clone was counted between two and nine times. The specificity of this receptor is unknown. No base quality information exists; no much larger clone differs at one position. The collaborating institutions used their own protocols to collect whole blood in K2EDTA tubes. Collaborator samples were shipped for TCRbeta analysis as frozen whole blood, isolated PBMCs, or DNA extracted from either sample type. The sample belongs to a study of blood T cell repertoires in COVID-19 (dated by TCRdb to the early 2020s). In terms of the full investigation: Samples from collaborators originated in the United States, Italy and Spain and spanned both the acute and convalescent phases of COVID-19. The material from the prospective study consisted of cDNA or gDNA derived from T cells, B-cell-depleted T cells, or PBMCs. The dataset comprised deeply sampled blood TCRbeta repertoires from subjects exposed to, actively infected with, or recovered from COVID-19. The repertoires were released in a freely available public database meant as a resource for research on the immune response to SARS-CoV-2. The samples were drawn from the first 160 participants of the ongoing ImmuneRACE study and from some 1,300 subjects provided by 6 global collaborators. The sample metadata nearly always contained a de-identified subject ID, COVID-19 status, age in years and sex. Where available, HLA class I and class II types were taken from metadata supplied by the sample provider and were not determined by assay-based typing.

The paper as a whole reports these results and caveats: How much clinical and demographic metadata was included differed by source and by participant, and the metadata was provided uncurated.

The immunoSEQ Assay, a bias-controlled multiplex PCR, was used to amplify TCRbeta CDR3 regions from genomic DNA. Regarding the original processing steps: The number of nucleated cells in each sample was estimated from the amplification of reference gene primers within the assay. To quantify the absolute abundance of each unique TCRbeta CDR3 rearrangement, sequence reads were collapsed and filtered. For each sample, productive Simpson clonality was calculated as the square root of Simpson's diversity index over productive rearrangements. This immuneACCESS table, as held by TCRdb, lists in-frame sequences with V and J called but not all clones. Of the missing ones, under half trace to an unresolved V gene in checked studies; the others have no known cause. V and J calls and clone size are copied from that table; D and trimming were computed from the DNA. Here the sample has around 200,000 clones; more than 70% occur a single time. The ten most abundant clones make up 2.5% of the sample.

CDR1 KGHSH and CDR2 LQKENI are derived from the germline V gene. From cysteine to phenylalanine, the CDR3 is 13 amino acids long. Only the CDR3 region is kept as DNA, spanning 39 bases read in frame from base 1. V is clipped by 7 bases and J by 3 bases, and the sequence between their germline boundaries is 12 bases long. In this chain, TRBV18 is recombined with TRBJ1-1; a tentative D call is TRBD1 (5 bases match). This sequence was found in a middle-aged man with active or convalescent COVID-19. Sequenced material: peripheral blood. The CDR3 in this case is CASFEGLHTEAFF. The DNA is TGTGCCAGCTTCGAGGGACTCCACACTGAAGCTTTCTTT.